Detailed here is one T cell receptor beta chain. What it binds is unknown. V was trimmed by 1 base and J by 3 bases, leaving 10 bases between them. Germline CDR1 and CDR2: LNHDA and SQIVND (reference sequence). The CDR3 has 15 residues. Profiled with immunoSEQ multiplex PCR; TCRdb holds only in-frame clones, not every one. The data contain hundreds of thousands of clones, 92% of them singletons. CD45RO-negative, CCR7-positively selected cells formed the naive CD8 fraction, excluding terminally differentiated effector memory CD45RA+ cells. The data stem from a study of shared clonotypes between healthy human individuals. Study findings and constraints: Clonotype sharing among donors was thought likely to change with sequencing depth. A handful of donors showed sharing of approximately 5% of naive CD4 clonotypes.

The receptor was derived from a man in his thirties or forties in good health. The rearrangement links TRBV19 to TRBJ1-5; TRBD1 is a possible D gene (6 bases). Sequencing input: naive CD8+ T cells sorted from blood. CDR3 in DNA: TGTGCCAGTAGTATAGCCAGGGACAACAATCAGCCCCAGCATTTT. Translated: CASSIARDNNQPQHF.